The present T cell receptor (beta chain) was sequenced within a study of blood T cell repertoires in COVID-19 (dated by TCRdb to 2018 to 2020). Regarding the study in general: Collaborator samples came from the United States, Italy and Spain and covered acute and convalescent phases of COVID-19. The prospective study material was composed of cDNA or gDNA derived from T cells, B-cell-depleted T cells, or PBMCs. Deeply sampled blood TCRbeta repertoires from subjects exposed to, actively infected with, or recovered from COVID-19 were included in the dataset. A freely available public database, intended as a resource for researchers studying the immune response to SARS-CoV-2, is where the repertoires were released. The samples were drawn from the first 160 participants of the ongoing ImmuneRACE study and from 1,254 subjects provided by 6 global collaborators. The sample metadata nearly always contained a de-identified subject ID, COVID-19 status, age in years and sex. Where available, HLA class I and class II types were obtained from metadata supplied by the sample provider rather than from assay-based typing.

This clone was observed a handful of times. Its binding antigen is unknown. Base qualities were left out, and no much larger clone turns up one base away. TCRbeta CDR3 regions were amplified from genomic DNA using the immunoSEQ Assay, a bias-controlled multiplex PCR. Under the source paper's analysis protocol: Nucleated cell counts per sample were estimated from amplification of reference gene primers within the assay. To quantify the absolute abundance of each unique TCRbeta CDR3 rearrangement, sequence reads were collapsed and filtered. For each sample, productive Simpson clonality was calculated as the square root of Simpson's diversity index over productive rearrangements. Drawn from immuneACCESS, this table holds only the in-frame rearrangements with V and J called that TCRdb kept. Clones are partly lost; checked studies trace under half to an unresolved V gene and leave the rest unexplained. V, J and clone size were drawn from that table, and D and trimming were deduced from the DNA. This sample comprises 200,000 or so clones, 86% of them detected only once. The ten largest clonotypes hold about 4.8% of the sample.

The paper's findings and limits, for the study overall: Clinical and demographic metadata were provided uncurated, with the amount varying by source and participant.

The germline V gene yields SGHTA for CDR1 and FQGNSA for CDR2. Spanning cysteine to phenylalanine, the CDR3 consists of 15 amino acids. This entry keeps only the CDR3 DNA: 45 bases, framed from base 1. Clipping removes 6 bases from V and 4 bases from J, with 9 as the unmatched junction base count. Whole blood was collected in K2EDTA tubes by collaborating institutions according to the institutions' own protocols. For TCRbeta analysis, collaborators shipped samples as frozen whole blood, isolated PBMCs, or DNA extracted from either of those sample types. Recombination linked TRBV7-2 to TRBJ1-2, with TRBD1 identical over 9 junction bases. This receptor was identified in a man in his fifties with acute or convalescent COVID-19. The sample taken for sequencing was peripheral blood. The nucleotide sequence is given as TGTGCCAGCAGTCCCACTGCGGGACAGGGCTATGGCTACACCTTC. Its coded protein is CASSPTAGQGYGYTF.